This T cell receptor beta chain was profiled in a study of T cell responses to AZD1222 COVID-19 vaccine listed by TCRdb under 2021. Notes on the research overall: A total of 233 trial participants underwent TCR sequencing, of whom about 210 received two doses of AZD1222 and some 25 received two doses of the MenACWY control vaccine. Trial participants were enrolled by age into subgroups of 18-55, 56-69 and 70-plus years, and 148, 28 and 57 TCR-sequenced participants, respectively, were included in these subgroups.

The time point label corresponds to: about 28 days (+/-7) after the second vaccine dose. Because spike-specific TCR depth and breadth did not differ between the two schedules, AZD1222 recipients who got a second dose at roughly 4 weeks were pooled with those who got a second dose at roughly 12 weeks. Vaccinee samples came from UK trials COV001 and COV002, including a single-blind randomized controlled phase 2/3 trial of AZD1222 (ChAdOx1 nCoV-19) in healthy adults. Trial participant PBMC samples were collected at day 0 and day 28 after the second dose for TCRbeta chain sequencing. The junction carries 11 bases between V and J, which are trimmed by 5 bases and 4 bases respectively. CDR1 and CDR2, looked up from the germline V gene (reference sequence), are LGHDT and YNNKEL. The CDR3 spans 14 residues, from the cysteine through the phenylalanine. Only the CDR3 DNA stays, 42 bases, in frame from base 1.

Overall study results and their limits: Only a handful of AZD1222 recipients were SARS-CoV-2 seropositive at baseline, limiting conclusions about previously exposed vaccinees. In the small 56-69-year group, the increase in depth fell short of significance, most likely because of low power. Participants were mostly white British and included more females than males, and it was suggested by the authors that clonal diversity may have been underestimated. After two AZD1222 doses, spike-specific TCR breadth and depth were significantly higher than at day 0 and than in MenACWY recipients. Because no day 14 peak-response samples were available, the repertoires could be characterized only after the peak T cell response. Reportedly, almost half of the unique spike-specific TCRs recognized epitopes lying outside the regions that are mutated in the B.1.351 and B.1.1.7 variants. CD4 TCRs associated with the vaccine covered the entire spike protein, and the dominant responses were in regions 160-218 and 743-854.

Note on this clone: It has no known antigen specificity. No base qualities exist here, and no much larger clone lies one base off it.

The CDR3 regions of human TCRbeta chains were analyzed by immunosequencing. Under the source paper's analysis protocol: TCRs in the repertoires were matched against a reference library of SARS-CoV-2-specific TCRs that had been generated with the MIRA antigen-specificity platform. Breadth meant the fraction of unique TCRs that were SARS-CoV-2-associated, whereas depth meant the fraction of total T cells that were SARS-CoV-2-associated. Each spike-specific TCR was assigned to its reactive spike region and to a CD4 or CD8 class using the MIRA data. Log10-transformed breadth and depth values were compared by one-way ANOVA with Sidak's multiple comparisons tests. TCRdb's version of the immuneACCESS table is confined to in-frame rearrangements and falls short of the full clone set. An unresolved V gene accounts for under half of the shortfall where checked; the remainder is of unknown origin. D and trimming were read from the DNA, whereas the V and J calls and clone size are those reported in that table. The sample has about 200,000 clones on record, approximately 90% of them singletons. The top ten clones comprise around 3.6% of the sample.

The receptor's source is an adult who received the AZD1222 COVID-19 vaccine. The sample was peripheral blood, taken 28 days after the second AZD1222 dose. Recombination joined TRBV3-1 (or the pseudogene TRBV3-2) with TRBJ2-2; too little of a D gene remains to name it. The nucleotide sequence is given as TGTGCCAGCAGCACGCCTGCGGCCACCGGGGAGCTGTTTTTT. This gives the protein CASSTPAATGELFF.